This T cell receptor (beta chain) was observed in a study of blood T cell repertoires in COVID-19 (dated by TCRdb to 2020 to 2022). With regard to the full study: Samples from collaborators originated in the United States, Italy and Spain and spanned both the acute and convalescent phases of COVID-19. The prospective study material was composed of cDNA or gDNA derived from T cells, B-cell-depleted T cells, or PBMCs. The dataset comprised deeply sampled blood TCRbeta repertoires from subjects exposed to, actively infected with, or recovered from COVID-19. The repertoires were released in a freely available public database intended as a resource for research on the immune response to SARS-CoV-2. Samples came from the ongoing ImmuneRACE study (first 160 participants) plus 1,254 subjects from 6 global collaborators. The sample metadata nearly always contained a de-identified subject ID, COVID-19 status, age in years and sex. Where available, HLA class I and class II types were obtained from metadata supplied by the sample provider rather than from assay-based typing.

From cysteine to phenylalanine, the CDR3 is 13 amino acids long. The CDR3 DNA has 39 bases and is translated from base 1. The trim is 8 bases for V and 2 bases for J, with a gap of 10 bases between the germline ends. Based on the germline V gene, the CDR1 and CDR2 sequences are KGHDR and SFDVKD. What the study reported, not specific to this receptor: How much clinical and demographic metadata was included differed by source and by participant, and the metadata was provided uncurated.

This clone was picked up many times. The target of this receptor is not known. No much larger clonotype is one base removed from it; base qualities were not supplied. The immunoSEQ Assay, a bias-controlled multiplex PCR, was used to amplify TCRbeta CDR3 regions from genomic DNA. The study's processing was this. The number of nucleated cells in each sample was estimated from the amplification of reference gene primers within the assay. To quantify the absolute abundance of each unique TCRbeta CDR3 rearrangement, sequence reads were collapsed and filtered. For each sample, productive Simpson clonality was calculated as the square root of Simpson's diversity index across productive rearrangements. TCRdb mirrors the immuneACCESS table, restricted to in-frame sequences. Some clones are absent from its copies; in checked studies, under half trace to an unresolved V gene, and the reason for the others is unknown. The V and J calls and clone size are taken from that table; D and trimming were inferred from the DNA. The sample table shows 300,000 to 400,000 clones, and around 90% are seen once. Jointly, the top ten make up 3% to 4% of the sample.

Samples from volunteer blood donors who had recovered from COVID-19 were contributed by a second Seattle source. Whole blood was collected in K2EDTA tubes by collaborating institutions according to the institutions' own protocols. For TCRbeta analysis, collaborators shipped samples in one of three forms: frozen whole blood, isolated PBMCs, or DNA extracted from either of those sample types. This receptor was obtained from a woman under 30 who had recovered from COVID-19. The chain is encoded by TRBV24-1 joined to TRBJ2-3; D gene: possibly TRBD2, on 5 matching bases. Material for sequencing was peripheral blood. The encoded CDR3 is CATKAENTDTQYF. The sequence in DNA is TGTGCCACCAAAGCGGAGAACACAGATACGCAGTATTTT.